This TCR beta chain was sequenced for a study of cytomegalovirus exposure and HLA in healthy donors. Study conclusions and caveats: CMV serostatus was the sole immune exposure data available.

Germline CDR1 is MNHEY and CDR2 is SVGAGI. Trimming took 4 bases from V and 6 from J; bases not matched to a gene: 7. The CDR3 loop spans 15 amino acids. A word on this clone: Its specificity is unknown.

The PCR used 60 Vbeta and 13 Jbeta primers. Libraries were prepared by immunoSEQ multiplex PCR; TCRdb keeps only in-frame clonotypes and omits some of them. The specimen's table records about 120,000 clones. Specimen: PBMCs. The chain recombines TRBV6-5 with TRBJ1-5; 9 bases match TRBD1. The receptor was isolated from a man aged 40-49 years in good health and CMV-seropositive. The CDR3 loop reads CASSSSTGGGQPQHF. The CDR3, as DNA: TGTGCCAGCAGTTCTTCTACAGGGGGCGGTCAGCCCCAGCATTTT.